This entry is about one T cell receptor beta chain. Antigen unknown. This entry is derived from a study of OX40 agonist ivuxolimab in advanced cancers. Study overall: A diagnosis of hepatocellular carcinoma, melanoma, renal cell or head and neck cancer was present in dose-escalation patients. Eligibility rules accepted prior anti-PD-1, anti-PD-L1 or anti-CTLA-4 therapy, and under 45% had some. Overall study findings and caveats: Some of the nonresponding patients also showed low levels of normalized T-cell clonal expansion.

The V gene's germline CDR1 is LGHNA and CDR2 YSLEER. V shed 2 bases and J shed 4 bases, with 8 bases lying between them. CDR3 size: 13 residues. Using immunoSEQ multiplex PCR, the repertoire was profiled, and TCRdb retains in-frame clones only, with some absent. The data hold 80,000 or so clones, with approximately 92% observed a single time. Blood sampling took place at baseline, cycle 4 day 1, and cycle 7 day 1. The clonotype comes from an adult with an advanced solid tumor such as melanoma, head and neck, liver or kidney cancer. The chain links TRBV4-3 to TRBJ1-2; D may be TRBD1 (6 bases). The sequences come from CD4+ or CD8+ T cells sorted from blood, collected in a trial of the OX40 agonist ivuxolimab. This CDR3 reads CASSQRTAYGYTF. Written as DNA, the CDR3 is TGCGCCAGCAGCCAACGGACAGCCTATGGCTACACCTTC.